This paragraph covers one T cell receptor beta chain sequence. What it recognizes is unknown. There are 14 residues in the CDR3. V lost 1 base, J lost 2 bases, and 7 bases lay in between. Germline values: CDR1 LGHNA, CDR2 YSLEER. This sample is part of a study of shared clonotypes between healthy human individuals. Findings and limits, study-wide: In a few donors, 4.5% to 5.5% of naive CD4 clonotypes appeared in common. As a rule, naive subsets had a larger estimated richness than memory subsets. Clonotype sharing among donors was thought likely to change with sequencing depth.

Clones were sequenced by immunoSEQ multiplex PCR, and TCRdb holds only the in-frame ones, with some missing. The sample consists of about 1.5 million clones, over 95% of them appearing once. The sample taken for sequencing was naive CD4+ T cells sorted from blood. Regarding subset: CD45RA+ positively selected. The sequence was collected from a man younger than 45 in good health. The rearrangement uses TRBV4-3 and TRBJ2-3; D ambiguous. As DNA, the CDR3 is TGCGCCAGCAGCCAAGTTACAGCCACAGATACGCAGTATTTT. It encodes CASSQVTATDTQYF.